Reported below is one TCR beta chain. The target of this receptor is not known. There are no base qualities to consult, and no much larger clone falls within one base. Libraries came from 5' RACE. Sequencing took place on an Illumina HiSeq 2500. The second PCR ran for roughly 7 to 11 cycles and used a J-beta primer mix along with a sample-barcoded 5' primer. Each TCR beta cDNA molecule received a unique molecular identifier from a template-switch 5' adaptor carrying 12 random nucleotides. At least 3 million CDR3-containing paired-end reads were obtained from each sample. First-strand cDNA was synthesized from all RNA with the Mint cDNA synthesis kit, primed by a TRBC-specific oligonucleotide. After uracil-DNA glycosylase treatment, a first 18-cycle PCR used universal primers M1SS and BC2_uni_R on all cDNA. Regarding the original processing steps: For normalization, 1 million high-quality reads, each with a distinct molecular identifier, were randomly selected from each sample. Instead of being binned into consensus sequences, reads with shared molecular identifiers were discarded. MiTCR, with a Q25 quality threshold and the strictest error-elimination algorithm, was used for CDR3 identification, clonotype clustering and error correction. A nonparametric unseen species model using Euler transformation provided a lower-bound estimate of total TCR beta diversity. TCRdb itself trimmed the public reads at Q25 with fastp, ran MiXCR and retained productive beta chains. Every CDR3 protein is listed once, alongside the most common genes and DNA of its rows. These V and J calls rely on TCRdb rather than the paper's analysis. The sample table lists about a million distinct CDR3 sequences, around 46% of them with a count of one. About an eighth of the sample is held by the ten biggest clonotypes.

The 35 to 40 donors, aged roughly 6 to 90 years, were systemically healthy Caucasian individuals from Russia. Around 10 milliliters of peripheral blood were collected from each donor into EDTA-treated Vacutainer tubes. Ficoll-Paque density-gradient centrifugation was used to isolate PBMCs, with at least 7 million per sample. Total RNA, at least 5 micrograms per sample, was extracted from PBMCs with Trizol reagent. For every donor, flow cytometry on a PBMC aliquot measured the percentage of naive CD45RAhigh/CD27high T cells. These data belong to a study of blood T cells in healthy people across ages (dated by TCRdb to between 2014 and 2017). Looking at the study overall: In model experiments, template switching captured roughly one uniquely barcoded TCR beta cDNA molecule for every two T cells. Age-related changes in TCR beta repertoire diversity were measured in the study by deep sequencing normalized with unique cDNA molecular identifiers. Donors were grouped into four age groups: young (average about 15 years), middle-aged (over 35), aged (around 60) and long-lived (around 82). To avoid experimental bias, donors of different ages were spread randomly across the sequencing lanes. The study analyzed two additional independent replicas of 1 million unique cDNA reads from the same blood draw for two donors, one aged 18 to 30 and one aged 80 or older.

Study-level results and caveats: Donor CMV infection status was unknown, potentially confounding age-related changes in expanded clonotypes. Observed TCR beta diversity per million T cells fell roughly linearly with age, and a significant reduction was already apparent by age roughly 41. Since profiling was done on bulk unsorted PBMCs, naive and antigen-experienced compartments could not be conclusively compared. A strong correlation was found between observed TCR beta diversity and the percentage of naive T cells measured by flow cytometry. Estimates of total diversity based on one million sequenced T cells were considered lower bounds and underestimates. Compared with the aged group, the long-lived group had more naive CD4+ T cells, fewer expanded clones and increased TCR diversity, suggesting age selection.

The source of this sequence is a man between 25 and 39 years old in good health. The sample consisted of blood.

This receptor has the CDR3 CASSPPLEGGEPQHF. Read as DNA, the sequence is TGTGCCAGCAGTCCTCCCTTGGAGGGGGGAGAGCCCCAGCATTTT. This chain joins TRBV12-3 or TRBV12-4 to TRBJ1-5; TRBD1 is perhaps the D gene, given 6 matching bases. V sheds 5 bases and J sheds 8 bases, leaving 19 bases between their ends. The CDR3 has 15 amino acids, counting the end cysteine and phenylalanine. The entry retains the CDR3 DNA only, 45 bases that are in frame from base 1.